One and the same sample provided the 19 T cell receptor beta chains below, sequenced in a study of cytomegalovirus exposure and HLA in healthy donors. Both 60 Vbeta primers and 13 Jbeta primers went into the PCR. TCRdb's table, derived via immunoSEQ multiplex PCR, lists solely in-frame clones and lacks some. The data show approximately 140,000 clones, roughly 80% seen once. Sequences were obtained from PBMCs. The receptors derive from a man between 18 and 35 years old in good health and CMV-seronegative.

The rearrangement joins TRBV4-2 to TRBJ2-1, with TRBD1 matching over 10 bases. The germline CDR1 and CDR2 sequences are LGHNA and YNFKEQ. With 1 base clipped from V and 8 bases from J, the junction kept 2 bases outside the gene matches. The CDR3 extends over 14 amino acids. This CDR3 is CASSQAGTGDEQFF. The CDR3 bases are TGTGCCAGCAGCCAAGCCGGGACAGGGGATGAGCAGTTCTTC.

The chain joins TRBV27 to TRBJ2-3; D uncertain. V gave up 4 bases and J gave up 1 base, with 15 bases separating them. The CDR3 extends over 16 amino acids. Germline values: CDR1 MNHEY, CDR2 SMNVEV (reference sequence). Here the CDR3 reads CASSSVGLPGTDTQYF. The CDR3 DNA sequence: TGTGCCAGCAGTTCAGTTGGGCTCCCGGGCACAGATACGCAGTATTTT.

The gene calls are TRBV6-4 and TRBJ1-2; maybe TRBD1 (5 bases). CDR1 is MRHNA, CDR2 SNTAGT, per germline. The CDR3 is 13 amino acids. Trimming removed 2 bases from V and 4 bases from J, with 8 bases in between. CDR3 region: CASSDRGGYGYTF. The CDR3 region has the DNA TGTGCCAGCAGTGACCGGGGGGGCTATGGCTACACCTTC.

This clone was recorded only once. The chain uses TRBV14 and TRBJ1-2; D might be TRBD1 (6 bases). This CDR3 is 16 amino acids long. Germline CDR1 reads SGHDN; CDR2 reads FVKESK. Trimming removed 0 bases at V and 8 bases at J, with 19 bases between. CDR3 sequence (DNA): TGTGCCAGCAGCCAAGAATTAGGGACACTCGCGGGCGGCTACACCTTC. It translates to CASSQELGTLAGGYTF.

This clone was recorded a few times. This chain links TRBV10-3 with TRBJ1-2; TRBD1 aligns across 8 bases. Germline CDR1 is ENHRY and CDR2 is SYGVKD. The CDR3 consists of 15 residues. Germline trimming cut 2 bases from V and 5 bases from J; bases unmatched to any gene: 7. The CDR3 bases are TGTGCCATCAGTGAGGTGGACAGGGCAGCATATGGCTACACCTTC. Protein: CAISEVDRAAYGYTF.

In DNA, the CDR3 is TGTGCCAGCGGGAGGACAGTCCAGGGGGTCGGCGAGCAGTACTTC. It specifies CASGRTVQGVGEQYF. The V call is TRBV5-4, the J call TRBJ2-7, with D tentatively TRBD1 (7 bases). V was clipped by 7 bases and J by 6 bases, with 23 bases between them. CDR1 SGHNT and CDR2 YYREEE come from the germline V gene (reference sequence). This CDR3 spans 15 amino acids.

The chain links TRBV18 to TRBJ1-6, with 8 bases identical to TRBD1. Germline CDR1 and CDR2: KGHSH and LQKENI. CDR3 size: 15 residues. The V gene end was trimmed by 3 bases and the J gene end by 7 bases; junction bases not matched to a gene: 5. CDR3 amino acids: CASSPLDRENSPLHF. The CDR3 coding sequence is TGTGCCAGCTCACCCCTGGACAGGGAGAATTCACCCCTCCACTTT.

The sample holds a few counts of this clone. The rearrangement links TRBV30 to TRBJ1-2, with 8 bases identical to TRBD1. Losses at the gene ends were 3 bases for V and 5 bases for J; bases not matched to a gene: 5. Per the germline V gene, CDR1 is GTSNPN and CDR2 is SVGIG (reference sequence). The CDR3 length is 13 residues. For the CDR3, the DNA is TGTGCCTGGAGGACAGGGGACTGGTATGGCTACACCTTC. Translated, it gives CAWRTGDWYGYTF.

V is TRBV29-1 and J is TRBJ2-5, with TRBD1 matching 7 bases. Germline V gives CDR1 SQVTM, CDR2 ANQGSEA. V was pared by 6 bases and J by 0 bases, with 4 bases of the junction left unmatched. This CDR3 is 13 amino acids long. The CDR3 coding sequence is TGCAGCGTCCTTACAGGGGACCAAGAGACCCAGTACTTC. Amino acids: CSVLTGDQETQYF.

This chain joins TRBV6-1 and TRBJ1-1; D gene ambiguous. CDR3 size: 11 residues. Trimming removed 5 bases at V and 5 bases at J, with 6 bases between. The germline CDR1 and CDR2 sequences are MNHNS and SASEGT. CDR3 sequence: CASSLATEAFF. CDR3 sequence (DNA): TGTGCCAGCAGTCTAGCTACTGAAGCTTTCTTT.

The CDR3 reads CSAGGYNEQFF. Here the CDR3 DNA reads TGCAGTGCAGGGGGCTACAATGAGCAGTTCTTC. V is TRBV20-1 and J is TRBJ2-1; D might be TRBD1 (6 bases). This CDR3 has 11 amino acids. Germline CDR1 is DFQATT and CDR2 is SNEGSKA (reference sequence). V dropped 6 bases and J dropped 3 bases, with 6 bases sitting between them.

The count of this clone is one. The chain carries TRBV6-5 and TRBJ2-5, with D tentatively TRBD1 (5 bases). The J call could be wrong; TRBJ2-7 is a better fit for the DNA end. CDR3 length equals 16 residues. Germline CDR1 and CDR2: MNHEY and SVGAGI. CDR3 nucleotides: TGTGCCAGCAGTTCCCCCGCAGGGTCGTCCTCCTACGAGCAGTACTTC. Translation gives CASSSPAGSSSYEQYF.

CDR3: CASSPGTGEYGYTF. The CDR3 DNA follows: TGTGCCAGCAGCCCCGGGACAGGGGAATATGGCTACACCTTC. The chain recombines TRBV7-8 with TRBJ1-2; 10 nucleotides line up with TRBD1. The V and J ends lost 5 bases and 5 bases, in that order; junction bases with no gene match: 5. The germline V gene encodes CDR1 SGHVS and CDR2 FQNEAQ. There are 14 residues in the CDR3.

The chain recombines TRBV19 with TRBJ2-1; 11 bases map to TRBD2. Germline CDR1 is LNHDA and CDR2 is SQIVND (reference sequence). V lost 3 bases to trimming and J lost 0 bases; unmatched junction nucleotides: 10. CDR3 length: 19 amino acids. Here the CDR3 reads CASSIGLAGGPSSYNEQFF. The DNA of the CDR3 is TGTGCCAGTAGTATTGGGCTAGCGGGGGGCCCTAGCTCCTACAATGAGCAGTTCTTC.

V usage is TRBV30 and J usage is TRBJ2-6; D uncertain. The CDR3 spans 11 residues. Germline CDR1 reads GTSNPN; CDR2 reads SVGIG (reference sequence). The CDR3 DNA sequence: TGTGGGAGCTCTGGGGCCAACGTCCTGACTTTC. Translated, it gives CGSSGANVLTF. Full variable domain (remainder filled in from reference TRBV30 and TRBJ2-6): SQTIHQWPATLVQPVGSPLSLECTVEGTSNPNLYWYRQAAGRGLQLLFYSVGIGQISSEVPQNLSASRPQDRQFILSSKKLLLSDSGFYLCGSSGANVLTFGAGSRLTVL.

This chain links TRBV11-2 with TRBJ1-1; D is uncertain. Germline values: CDR1 SGHAT, CDR2 FQNNGV. The CDR3 has 13 residues. The V and J ends lost 4 bases and 4 bases respectively, with 10 bases between them. CDR3 amino acids: CASSSGLGTEAFF. The CDR3 coding sequence is TGTGCCAGCAGCTCCGGGTTGGGCACTGAAGCTTTCTTT.

Only a few counts were recorded for this clone. The J gene is TRBJ2-5, the V gene TRBV6-1, with 9 bases identical to TRBD2. This CDR3 has 14 residues. Losses at the gene ends were 6 bases for V and 5 bases for J; bases not matched to a gene: 7. Germline CDR1 is MNHNS and CDR2 is SASEGT. The CDR3 nucleotides are TGTGCCAGCAGCGGCGGGGGGGCCGGGGAGACCCAGTACTTC. It specifies CASSGGGAGETQYF.

This chain connects TRBV4-1 to TRBJ2-5; D is perhaps TRBD2 (5 bases). The tail of the sequence fits TRBJ2-7 better, so the J call may be wrong. CDR1 MGHRA and CDR2 YSYEKL come from the germline V gene. The CDR3 is 13 residues long. The CDR3 DNA sequence: TGCGCCAGCCGGGCCATAGGAGGCTACGAGCAGTACTTC. Amino acids: CASRAIGGYEQYF.

This rearrangement joins TRBV7-9 to TRBJ1-2; 7 bases fit TRBD1. V was clipped by 3 bases and J by 4 bases; unmatched bases: 2. The CDR3 covers 13 residues. Germline loops: CDR1 SEHNR, CDR2 FQNEAQ (reference sequence). The CDR3 DNA sequence: TGTGCCAGCAGCTTGACAGGGCCCTATGGCTACACCTTC. This encodes CASSLTGPYGYTF.